A single sample is the source of the 9 T cell receptor beta chains below, sequenced in a study of identical twins. TCRdb reprocessed the 5' RACE reads via MiXCR and lists one record per CDR3 protein. The sample records roughly 280,000 distinct CDR3 sequences, roughly 9.7% being singletons. These data were also filed under a second study, of yellow fever vaccine responses in identical twins.

What was sequenced was CD8+ T cells sorted from blood. The receptors shown here come from a woman aged 18-29 years in good health.

This clonotype was counted many times. This chain uses TRBV10-3 with TRBJ2-7; D is unresolved. The CDR3 spans 15 residues. V was pared by 3 bases and J by 3 bases, with 15 bases between. Per the germline V gene, CDR1 is ENHRY and CDR2 is SYGVKD. CDR3: CAISEVGPAHYEQYF. The CDR3 nucleotides read TGTGCCATCAGTGAAGTTGGACCTGCCCACTACGAGCAGTACTTC.

V gene TRBV10-3 combines with J gene TRBJ2-1; D is perhaps TRBD1 (6 bases). The CDR3 contains 11 residues. CDR1 and CDR2 from the germline V gene are ENHRY and SYGVKD. V lost 11 bases and J lost 4, with 9 bases in between. The CDR3 coding sequence is TGTGCCGTTGGACAGTACAATGAGCAGTTCTTC. It specifies CAVGQYNEQFF.

The V call is TRBV4-3, the J call TRBJ2-7; 7 nucleotides align to TRBD2. CDR1 and CDR2 (germline): LGHNA, YSLEER. CDR3 length: 16 amino acids. Trimming cost V 1 base and J 4 bases; bases outside gene matches: 10. CDR3 sequence: CASSQVPLAEGYEQYF. DNA for the CDR3: TGCGCCAGCAGCCAAGTCCCCCTAGCGGAGGGGTACGAGCAGTACTTC.

This clonotype was detected many times. V and J are TRBV29-1 and TRBJ2-5; tentatively, D is TRBD1 or TRBD2 (5 bases each). The CDR3 is made up of 12 amino acids. Germline CDR1 is SQVTM and CDR2 is ANQGSEA. V lost 5 bases and J 5 bases, leaving 12 bases between the germline ends. For the CDR3, the DNA is TGCAGCGTTACAGATTGGGGGGAGACCCAGTACTTC. It encodes CSVTDWGETQYF.

The sample holds a few counts of this clonotype. The J gene is TRBJ2-1, the V gene TRBV19, with a possible D match to TRBD2 (6 bases). The CDR3 runs 16 residues. V was trimmed by 0 bases and J by 4 bases, leaving 13 bases between them. CDR1 and CDR2 (germline): LNHDA, SQIVND (reference sequence). The CDR3 reads CASSIDLPGTYNEQFF. DNA of the CDR3: TGTGCCAGTAGTATAGATCTCCCAGGGACTTACAATGAGCAGTTCTTC.

In this sample, this clonotype turned up a few times. The V gene is TRBV4-2, the J gene TRBJ2-5; D unclear. CDR3 length equals 14 residues. The germline gives CDR1 LGHNA, CDR2 YNFKEQ. Trimming removed 1 base from V and 5 bases from J, with 11 bases in between. CDR3 nucleotides: TGTGCCAGCAGCCAAGGGTCGGCCGGGGAGACCCAGTACTTC. Translation: CASSQGSAGETQYF.

The chain employs TRBV7-8 and TRBJ2-3; the D is unclear. CDR3 length: 16 amino acids. V was clipped by 5 bases and J by 0 bases, with 15 bases between them. Germline CDR1 and CDR2: SGHVS and FQNEAQ. CDR3 sequence (DNA): TGTGCCAGCAGCCAAAACTATGAATCTAGCACAGATACGCAGTATTTT. Its protein product is CASSQNYESSTDTQYF.

The CDR3 sequence is CASSFTGANVLTF. The CDR3 coding sequence is TGTGCCAGCAGCTTTACCGGGGCCAACGTCCTGACTTTC. The chain uses TRBV5-6 and TRBJ2-6; no firm D call. Germline-derived CDR1 and CDR2 are SGHDT and YYEEEE. This CDR3 is built from 13 residues. V was cut by 2 bases and J by 4 bases, with 4 bases left in between. Complete variable domain (other parts from reference TRBV5-6 and TRBJ2-6): DAGVTQSPTHLIKTRGQQVTLRCSPKSGHDTVSWYQQALGQGPQFIFQYYEEEERQRGNFPDRFSGHQFPNYSSELNVNALLLGDSALYLCASSFTGANVLTFGAGSRLTVL.

The genes are TRBV7-2 and TRBJ2-1; possibly TRBD2 for D (6 bases). The germline gives CDR1 SGHTA, CDR2 FQGNSA. The CDR3 length is 18 residues. Trimming shortened V by 2 bases and J by 4 bases, and 21 bases separated the two germline ends. In DNA form, the CDR3 reads TGTGCCAGCAGCTTAACGAGCTCATGGAGGGTCCAATACAATGAGCAGTTCTTC. This sequence encodes CASSLTSSWRVQYNEQFF.